The 20 T cell receptor beta chains in this list originate from one sample, sequenced in a study of T cell responses to AZD1222 COVID-19 vaccine. TCRdb's table, derived via immunoSEQ multiplex PCR, lists solely in-frame clones and lacks some. This table holds about 56,000 clones, approximately 85% found once. The specimen comprised peripheral blood, sampled on day 0 of AZD1222 vaccination. These receptors were obtained from an adult in good health.

This chain links TRBV9 with TRBJ2-7, with D tentatively TRBD1 or TRBD2 (5 bases each). The CDR3 is made up of 13 amino acids. Germline-derived CDR1 and CDR2 are SGDLS and YYNGEE. Trimming shortened V by 0 bases and J by 3 bases, and 7 bases separated the two germline ends. CDR3 in amino acids: CASSVDGGYEQYF. CDR3 nucleotides: TGTGCCAGCAGCGTAGATGGGGGCTACGAGCAGTACTTC.

This chain uses TRBV28 with TRBJ1-2, with 9 bases identical to TRBD1. Per the germline V gene, CDR1 is MDHEN and CDR2 is SYDVKM. This CDR3 has 15 residues. The ends lost 5 bases at V and 8 bases at J; junction bases unmatched: 12. CDR3 DNA: TGTGCCAGCAGTCCCATGAACAGGGGGCAGGTGGGCTACACCTTC. Its translation: CASSPMNRGQVGYTF.

The sample holds one count of this clone. The chain carries TRBV6-5 and TRBJ2-7, with 8 bases lining up with TRBD1. The length of the CDR3 is 13 residues. The V and J ends lost 5 bases and 3 bases, in that order; junction bases with no gene match: 3. Germline V gives CDR1 MNHEY, CDR2 SVGAGI. The chain's CDR3 is CASSTGGFYEQYF. In DNA form, the CDR3 reads TGTGCCAGCAGTACAGGGGGTTTCTACGAGCAGTACTTC.

This clone was detected once. The rearrangement links TRBV18 to TRBJ1-2, with 9 bases that match TRBD1. The germline CDR1 and CDR2 sequences are KGHSH and LQKENI. The V and J ends lost 1 base and 6 bases, in that order; junction bases with no gene match: 12. There are 17 residues in the CDR3. The CDR3 DNA reads as TGTGCCAGCTCACCACGGGACAGGGCCTTCGGATCGCATGGCTACACCTTC. Its protein product is CASSPRDRAFGSHGYTF.

The gene calls are TRBV6-5 and TRBJ1-1; the D is unclear. The germline V gene has CDR1 MNHEY and CDR2 SVGAGI. With 4 bases removed from V and 5 bases from J, the gap between germline ends came to 11 bases. The CDR3 spans 13 residues. CDR3 sequence (DNA): TGTGCCAGCAGTTCCCTCCCTAATACTGAAGCTTTCTTT. Its translation is CASSSLPNTEAFF.

Relative to its sample, this clone is medium-sized. The chain links TRBV7-2 to TRBJ1-1, with D maybe TRBD1 (5 bases). This CDR3 has 14 amino acids. V dropped 4 bases and J dropped 7 bases, with 16 bases sitting between them. The germline CDR1 and CDR2 sequences are SGHTA and FQGNSA. The CDR3 is CASSSQTASHEAFF. CDR3 nucleotides: TGTGCCAGCAGCTCGCAGACAGCCAGTCATGAAGCTTTCTTT.

CDR3 DNA: TGTGCCAGCAGCTTTTATGGACAGAACACTGAAGCTTTCTTT. Translating it yields CASSFYGQNTEAFF. The V and J genes are TRBV7-2 and TRBJ1-1; D is perhaps TRBD1 (5 bases). Germline-derived CDR1 and CDR2 are SGHTA and FQGNSA. The CDR3 length is 14 residues. The V gene lost 3 bases and the J gene lost 1 base, with 9 bases spanning the gap. The whole variable domain, filled in from reference TRBV7-2 and TRBJ1-1, reads GAGVSQSPSNKVTEKGKDVELRCDPISGHTALYWYRQSLGQGLEFLIYFQGNSAPDKSGLPSDRFSAERTGGSVSTLTIQRTQQEDSAVYLCASSFYGQNTEAFFGQGTRLTVV.

The V and J genes are TRBV4-2 and TRBJ2-1, with a tentative D call TRBD2 (6 bases). CDR3 length: 17 residues. Germline CDR1 LGHNA, CDR2 YNFKEQ. V lost 2 bases and J lost 0, with 14 bases in between. In nucleotides, the CDR3 is TGTGCCAGCAGCCAACCATGGTCGGAGGGCTCCTACAATGAGCAGTTCTTC. It codes for CASSQPWSEGSYNEQFF.

The chain links TRBV27 to TRBJ2-6, with D possibly being TRBD1 (5 bases). The CDR3 length is 14 residues. The V end was cut by 4 bases, the J end by 4 bases, with 8 bases between. Germline CDR1 is MNHEY and CDR2 is SMNVEV (reference sequence). CDR3 sequence reads: CASSSWGGANVLTF. CDR3 in DNA: TGTGCCAGCAGTTCTTGGGGCGGGGCCAACGTCCTGACTTTC. Supplemented by reference TRBV27 and TRBJ2-6, the full variable domain reads EAQVTQNPRYLITVTGKKLTVTCSQNMNHEYMSWYRQDPGLGLRQIYYSMNVEVTDKGDVPEGYKVSRKEKRNFPLILESPSPNQTSLYFCASSSWGGANVLTFGAGSRLTVL.

The chain employs TRBV7-9 and TRBJ2-5; 7 bases fit TRBD2. Trimming at V came to 4 bases and at J to 5 bases, leaving 7 bases not matched to a gene. Germline V gene lookup returns CDR1 SEHNR and CDR2 FQNEAQ (reference sequence). The CDR3 has 14 residues. The CDR3, as DNA: TGTGCCAGCAGCTCCCTGGGGGGGTCCGAGACCCAGTACTTC. As protein: CASSSLGGSETQYF.

V and J are TRBV10-1 and TRBJ1-1; D is perhaps TRBD1 (5 bases). This CDR3 is 14 amino acids long. The germline V gene encodes CDR1 WNHNN and CDR2 SYGVQD (reference sequence). V was shortened by 10 bases and J by 6 bases, with 21 bases between the two germline ends. The CDR3 sequence is CANRSGTTRPEAFF. The CDR3 DNA reads TGCGCCAATCGAAGCGGGACTACAAGGCCTGAAGCTTTCTTT.

The chain combines TRBV15 with TRBJ1-3; tentative D call: TRBD1 (6 bases). CDR1 and CDR2 from the germline V gene are LNHNV and YYDKDF (reference sequence). The length of the CDR3 is 14 residues. The germline V and J ends were trimmed by 4 bases and 0 bases, with 7 bases remaining between them. The CDR3 DNA follows: TGTGCCACCAGCAAGGGGGACTCTGGAAACACCATATATTTT. Translation: CATSKGDSGNTIYF.

This chain uses TRBV12-5 with TRBJ2-3, with D hard to call. The CDR3 has 12 amino acids. Per germline, CDR1 LGHNT and CDR2 FRNRAP. Trimming removed 3 bases from V and 4 bases from J, with 5 bases in between. The CDR3 DNA sequence: TGTGCTAGTGGTTTCAGCCCAGATACGCAGTATTTT. Protein: CASGFSPDTQYF.

Here the CDR3 reads CATPRDRGNYGYTF. In DNA, the CDR3 is TGTGCCACCCCCCGGGACAGGGGGAACTATGGCTACACCTTC. The chain employs TRBV28 and TRBJ1-2, with TRBD1 identical over 11 bases. Germline CDR1 is MDHEN and CDR2 is SYDVKM. CDR3 length equals 14 residues. V shed 10 bases, J shed 2 bases, and the junction held 6 bases outside the gene matches.

The sample holds one count of this clone. CDR3 protein: CSVVGTAATNEKLFF. In nucleotides, the CDR3 is TGCAGCGTTGTTGGTACAGCTGCAACTAATGAAAAACTGTTTTTT. V and J are TRBV29-1 and TRBJ1-4; D gene ambiguous. Germline CDR1 and CDR2: SQVTM and ANQGSEA. Trimming cost V 4 bases and J 0 bases, with 12 bases left between them. The CDR3 extends over 15 amino acids.

The rearrangement uses TRBV19 and TRBJ2-7; D might be TRBD1 or TRBD2, each matching 5 bases. Germline CDR1 LNHDA, CDR2 SQIVND (reference sequence). The V end lost 3 bases, the J end lost 0 bases, and 12 bases lay between the germline ends. This CDR3 region has 15 residues. CDR3 coding DNA: TGTGCCAGTAGTATGAGGGACCATAGCTCCTACGAGCAGTACTTC. This translates into CASSMRDHSSYEQYF.

The chain combines TRBV18 with TRBJ2-1; TRBD1 aligns across 8 bases. The trim removed 2 bases at V and 7 bases at J, leaving 10 bases unmatched. The CDR3 length is 16 residues. The germline V gene encodes CDR1 KGHSH and CDR2 LQKENI. The CDR3: CASSPAQAGGLNEQFF. The DNA for the CDR3 is TGTGCCAGCTCACCAGCCCAAGCAGGGGGCCTGAATGAGCAGTTCTTC.

This clone has only one observation. The V gene is TRBV14, the J gene TRBJ2-5, with 10 bases aligning to TRBD1. Losses at the gene ends were 4 bases for V and 5 bases for J; bases not matched to a gene: 7. Germline CDR1 and CDR2: SGHDN and FVKESK. The CDR3 is 15 residues long. The CDR3 spells CASSRRTGGWETQYF. The CDR3 DNA reads as TGTGCCAGCAGCCGCCGGACAGGGGGTTGGGAGACCCAGTACTTC.

The chain combines TRBV24-1 with TRBJ2-2; possible D gene TRBD2, 5 bases. The CDR3 runs 13 residues. V was trimmed by 7 bases and J by 4 bases, leaving 9 bases between them. Germline CDR1 reads KGHDR; CDR2 reads SFDVKD. Here the CDR3 DNA reads TGTGCCACCAGGGGAGTTAGCACCGGGGAGCTGTTTTTT. Protein sequence: CATRGVSTGELFF.

This chain joins TRBV14 and TRBJ2-5; D gene unclear. The CDR3 extends over 13 amino acids. Germline V gives CDR1 SGHDN, CDR2 FVKESK. Trimming removed 8 bases at V and 1 base at J, with 11 bases between. CDR3 in amino acids: CASAKRVQETQYF. In DNA form, the CDR3 reads TGTGCCAGCGCCAAAAGGGTCCAAGAGACCCAGTACTTC.